The 20 T cell receptor beta chains given below trace back to one sample, sequenced in a study of Ad26.COV2.S vaccination and SARS-CoV-2 variants. Sequencing was performed with immunoSEQ multiplex PCR; in TCRdb, only in-frame clones are kept and a portion is missing. The data contain 350,000 to 550,000 clones, 89% of them singletons. Treatment in this sample: roughly 20 received Ad26.COV2.S at low or high dose, single or two shots; roughly five received placebo; per-sample allocation not given. Each sample was drawn 63 days after the first injection (of vaccine or placebo). Material: peripheral blood, obtained in a trial of Ad26.COV2.S vaccine versus placebo. These receptors originate from a person between 18 and 60 years old who received the Ad26.COV2.S COVID-19 vaccine or a placebo.

This clone was picked up one time. This rearrangement joins TRBV7-9 to TRBJ2-1; D not resolved. With 3 bases removed from V and 0 bases from J, the gap between germline ends came to 6 bases. CDR1 and CDR2 from the germline V gene are SEHNR and FQNEAQ (reference sequence). The CDR3 extends over 14 amino acids. CDR3 bases: TGTGCCAGCAGCTTCGACATCTCCTACAATGAGCAGTTCTTC. This translates into CASSFDISYNEQFF. Based on the CDR3 plus reference TRBV7-9 and TRBJ2-1, the full variable domain is DTGVSQNPRHKITKRGQNVTFRCDPISEHNRLYWYRQTLGQGPEFLTYFQNEAQLEKSRLLSDRFSAERPKGSFSTLEIQRTEQGDSAMYLCASSFDISYNEQFFGPGTRLTVL.

The J gene is TRBJ1-2, the V gene TRBV29-1; maybe TRBD1 (6 bases). The germline V gene has CDR1 SQVTM and CDR2 ANQGSEA. CDR3 length: 14 amino acids. Trimming stripped 4 bases from V and 1 base from J, with 13 bases between. The CDR3 DNA sequence: TGCAGCGTTGTGGGGGCAGGTCTTAACTATGGCTACACCTTC. Its protein is CSVVGAGLNYGYTF.

V is TRBV14 and J is TRBJ1-2, with 10 bases aligning to TRBD1. The V gene's germline CDR1 is SGHDN and CDR2 FVKESK. V lost 3 bases to trimming and J lost 7 bases; unmatched junction nucleotides: 8. This CDR3 has 15 residues. This CDR3 reads CASSQLTGGAGGYTF. The DNA of the CDR3 is TGTGCCAGCAGCCAGTTGACAGGGGGCGCGGGTGGCTACACCTTC. Filled out from reference TRBV14 and TRBJ1-2, the complete variable domain reads EAGVTQFPSHSVIEKGQTVTLRCDPISGHDNLYWYRRVMGKEIKFLLHFVKESKQDESGMPNNRFLAERTGGTYSTLKVQPAELEDSGVYFCASSQLTGGAGGYTFGSGTRLTVV.

V gene TRBV27 combines with J gene TRBJ2-7, with TRBD1 matching 7 bases. With 6 bases clipped from V and 0 bases from J, the junction kept 2 bases outside the gene matches. The CDR3 is 13 residues long. In germline, CDR1 is MNHEY, CDR2 SMNVEV (reference sequence). The CDR3 sequence is CASRRDSSYEQYV. The CDR3 coding sequence is TGTGCCAGCAGAAGGGACAGCTCCTACGAGCAGTACGTC.

This rearrangement joins TRBV7-2 to TRBJ2-1; 8 nucleotides line up with TRBD1. CDR3 length: 15 amino acids. The V and J ends lost 4 bases and 3 bases, in that order; junction bases with no gene match: 5. Per the germline V gene, CDR1 is SGHTA and CDR2 is FQGNSA. This chain's CDR3 is CASSSGTGSYNEQFF. As DNA, the CDR3 is TGTGCCAGCAGCTCCGGGACAGGCAGCTACAATGAGCAGTTCTTC.

J is TRBJ2-2 and V is TRBV5-4, with D tentatively TRBD2 (6 bases). CDR1 and CDR2 (germline): SGHNT, YYREEE (reference sequence). This CDR3 has 14 residues. Trimming cost V 8 bases and J 4 bases, with 15 bases left between them. CDR3 residues: CASMAGGSTGELFF. The CDR3 nucleotides are TGTGCCAGTATGGCCGGGGGATCCACCGGGGAGCTGTTTTTT.

V is TRBV19 and J is TRBJ1-4, with D perhaps TRBD1 (6 bases). The germline V and J ends were trimmed by 8 bases and 7 bases, with 20 bases remaining between them. Germline CDR1 LNHDA, CDR2 SQIVND (reference sequence). This CDR3 has 15 amino acids. CDR3 bases: TGTGCCAGTGCTCGGGACAACCGGCGGGGTGAAAAACTGTTTTTT. The encoded protein is CASARDNRRGEKLFF.

The gene calls are TRBV11-2 and TRBJ1-5; 8 positions agree with TRBD1. This CDR3 contains 15 residues. Germline V gene lookup returns CDR1 SGHAT and CDR2 FQNNGV. V shed 5 bases, J shed 3 bases, and the junction held 6 bases outside the gene matches. CDR3 DNA sequence: TGTGCCAGCAGCCAAGGACAGGGTCTCAATCAGCCCCAGCATTTT. Protein: CASSQGQGLNQPQHF.

The chain carries TRBV5-6 and TRBJ2-4; 11 bases agree with TRBD1. Germline CDR1 SGHDT, CDR2 YYEEEE. The CDR3 is 14 residues long. After removal of 4 bases from V and 9 bases from J, the junction contained 6 bases not matched to a gene. This CDR3 reads CASSAPGQGGIQYF. The CDR3 nucleotides are TGTGCCAGCAGCGCCCCGGGACAGGGGGGCATTCAGTACTTC.

The chain combines TRBV18 with TRBJ1-1; D is uncertain. V gave up 5 bases and J gave up 1 base, with 8 bases separating them. Germline lookup yields CDR1 KGHSH and CDR2 LQKENI. CDR3 length equals 13 residues. The chain's CDR3 is CASSNNRNTEAFF. CDR3 sequence (DNA): TGTGCCAGCTCAAATAACAGGAACACTGAAGCTTTCTTT.

The chain links TRBV6-5 to TRBJ1-5; D not resolved. The CDR3 is 14 residues long. CDR1 and CDR2 (germline): MNHEY, SVGAGI. The germline V and J ends were trimmed by 6 bases and 2 bases, with 11 bases remaining between them. DNA for the CDR3: TGTGCCAGCAGCCCCGGTGGGCGCAATCAGCCCCAGCATTTT. Protein product: CASSPGGRNQPQHF.

This chain links TRBV2 with TRBJ2-1; D possibly uses TRBD1 or TRBD2 (5 bases each). Germline V lookup: CDR1 SNHLY, CDR2 FYNNEI. CDR3 length: 14 amino acids. Trimming took 5 bases from V and 4 from J, leaving 12 bases between them. The CDR3 DNA reads TGTGCCAGCAGTCGGGACGGAAATTACAATGAGCAGTTCTTC. Its protein is CASSRDGNYNEQFF.

The chain uses TRBV28 and TRBJ1-4; TRBD1 might be the D (5 bases). V gave up 3 bases and J gave up 8 bases, with 16 bases separating them. Germline CDR1 reads MDHEN; CDR2 reads SYDVKM. The CDR3 is 15 residues long. CDR3 coding DNA: TGTGCCAGCAGTTTGCCCGGACAAAGGAGGGAAAAACTGTTTTTT. The encoded protein is CASSLPGQRREKLFF.

To note about this clone: This same CDR3 is encoded by further DNA sequences in the sample. V and J are TRBV7-9 and TRBJ1-2; 9 bases map to TRBD1. Germline CDR1 and CDR2: SEHNR and FQNEAQ (reference sequence). The CDR3 length is 13 residues. V gave up 3 bases and J gave up 7 bases; unmatched junction bases: 3. The CDR3 region has the DNA TGTGCCAGCAGCTTGGGACAGGGCAGTGGCTACACCTTC. Translation gives CASSLGQGSGYTF.

The V gene is TRBV7-9, the J gene TRBJ2-2, with D uncertain. Germline V CDR1 and CDR2: SEHNR, FQNEAQ (reference sequence). V lost 3 bases and J lost 4, with 6 bases in between. This CDR3 is 13 amino acids long. DNA of the CDR3: TGTGCCAGCAGCTTCGGCATCACCGGGGAGCTGTTTTTT. Protein: CASSFGITGELFF.

CDR3 bases: TGTGCCAGCAGTGTTCATGGGGCCTACGAGCAGTACTTC. This gives the protein CASSVHGAYEQYF. The rearrangement uses TRBV28 and TRBJ2-7; the D is unclear. V lost 5 bases to trimming and J lost 2 bases, with 10 bases between them. The germline V gene has CDR1 MDHEN and CDR2 SYDVKM. This CDR3 has 13 amino acids.

The gene calls are TRBV11-3 and TRBJ2-2; tentatively, D is TRBD1 or TRBD2 (5 bases each). The V end lost 5 bases, the J end lost 0 bases, and 16 bases lay between the germline ends. Germline V lookup: CDR1 SGHNT, CDR2 YENEEA. The CDR3 covers 17 residues. CDR3 in amino acids: CASSPSLRDANTGELFF. Here the CDR3 DNA reads TGTGCCAGCAGCCCATCCCTCAGGGACGCGAACACCGGGGAGCTGTTTTTT.

This chain joins TRBV7-9 and TRBJ2-4; unclear D gene. Germline V lookup: CDR1 SEHNR, CDR2 FQNEAQ (reference sequence). Trimming stripped 1 base from V and 3 bases from J, with 7 bases between. This CDR3 region has 14 residues. CDR3 residues: CASSLGENKNIQYF. CDR3 bases: TGTGCCAGCAGCTTAGGAGAAAACAAAAACATTCAGTACTTC.

On this clone: Since no conserved phenylalanine or tryptophan closes the CDR3, a read error is the likely cause. The DNA is omitted, as the CDR3 cannot be located on it reliably, and the CDR3 follows TCRdb's listing. The gene calls are TRBV11-3 and TRBJ1-1; the D call TRBD1 from the table was never checked on the DNA. The CDR3 region is 10 residues in length, termini included. CDR1 and CDR2 (germline): SGHNT, YENEEA. CDR3 residues: CASSLEGAKT.

The J gene is TRBJ1-1, the V gene TRBV15; 9 positions match TRBD1. The length of the CDR3 is 15 residues. The V gene's germline CDR1 is LNHNV and CDR2 YYDKDF (reference sequence). The ends lost 5 bases at V and 3 bases at J; junction bases unmatched: 7. For the CDR3, the DNA is TGTGCCACCAGCTTACAGGGGGCTAGGGACACTGAAGCTTTCTTT. Protein product: CATSLQGARDTEAFF.